This T cell receptor (beta chain) was sequenced for a study of molecular identifiers for immune sequencing clone quantification. For the study at large: For replicates, RNA isolated from about 20,000 or 100,000 naive CD8 cells was divided into five portions, of which four were sequenced. Study observations and caveats: Because of identical TCR molecules sharing a barcode, sizes of highly expanded clones could be underestimated.

CDR3 length: 12 residues. The V segment lost 10 bases and the J segment 4 bases; nucleotides outside the gene matches: 6. Germline loops: CDR1 MNHNY, CDR2 SVGAGI (reference sequence). Libraries from naive CD8 cells were generated from approximately 20,000 to 1,000,000 sorted cells (with 10%, 30% or 50% RNA). Sorting isolated naive CD8 T cells as CD8+CD4-CCR7+CD45RA+ events. This clonotype occurred many times. Antigen unknown. TCRdb processed the PCR reads anew with MiXCR; each CDR3 protein has one entry. The table lists a few hundred thousand distinct CDR3 sequences, roughly 23% of them singletons. The sequenced sample consisted of naive CD8+ T cells from blood, with Jurkat cell RNA spiked in. Subset specified: FACS-sorted CD8+CD4-CCR7+CD45RA+ naive T cells. This sequence joins TRBV6-6 and TRBJ2-7, with 8 bases aligning to TRBD2. This TCR came from a human donor in good health. Some libraries in this study had Jurkat cell RNA spiked in. The CDR3 nucleotides read TGTGCCACCGCGGGGGGTGGGTACGAGCAGTACTTC. Amino acid sequence: CATAGGGYEQYF.